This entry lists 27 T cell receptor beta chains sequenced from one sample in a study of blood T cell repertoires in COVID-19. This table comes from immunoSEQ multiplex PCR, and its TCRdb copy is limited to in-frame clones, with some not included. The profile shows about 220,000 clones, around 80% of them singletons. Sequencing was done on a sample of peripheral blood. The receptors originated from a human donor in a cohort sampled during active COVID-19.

DNA of the CDR3: TGTGCCATCAACAGGGGAGCGGACGAGCAGTACTTC. This gives the protein CAINRGADEQYF. The V gene is TRBV10-3, the J gene TRBJ2-7, with 7 bases lining up with TRBD1. The V and J ends lost 7 bases and 5 bases, in that order; junction bases with no gene match: 5. The CDR3 has 12 amino acids. Germline assignment: CDR1 ENHRY and CDR2 SYGVKD.

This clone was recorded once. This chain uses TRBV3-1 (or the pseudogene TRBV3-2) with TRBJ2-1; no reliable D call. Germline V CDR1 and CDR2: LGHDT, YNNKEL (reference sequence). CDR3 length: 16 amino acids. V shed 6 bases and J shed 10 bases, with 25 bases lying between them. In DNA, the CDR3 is TGTGCCAGCAGTCGAGCCCGTTCGCCTCGCTCCCCAGAGCAGTTCTTC. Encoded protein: CASSRARSPRSPEQFF.

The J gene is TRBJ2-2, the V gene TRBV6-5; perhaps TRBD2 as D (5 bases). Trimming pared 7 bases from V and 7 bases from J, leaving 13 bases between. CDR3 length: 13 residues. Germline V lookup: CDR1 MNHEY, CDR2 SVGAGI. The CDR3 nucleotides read TGTGCCAGCACCAGACAACGGGGCGGGGAGCTGTTTTTT. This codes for CASTRQRGGELFF.

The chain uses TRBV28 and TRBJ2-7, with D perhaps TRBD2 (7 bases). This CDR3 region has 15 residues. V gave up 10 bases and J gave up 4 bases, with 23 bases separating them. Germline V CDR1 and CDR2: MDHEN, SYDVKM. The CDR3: CAISEPGGASYEQYF. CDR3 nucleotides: TGTGCCATCTCGGAACCGGGGGGCGCCTCTTACGAGCAGTACTTC.

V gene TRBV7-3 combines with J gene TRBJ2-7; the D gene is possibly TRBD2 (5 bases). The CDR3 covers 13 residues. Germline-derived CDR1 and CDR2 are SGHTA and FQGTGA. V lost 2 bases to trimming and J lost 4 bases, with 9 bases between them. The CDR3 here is CASSLDPGYEQYF. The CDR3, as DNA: TGTGCCAGCAGCTTAGACCCGGGGTACGAGCAGTACTTC. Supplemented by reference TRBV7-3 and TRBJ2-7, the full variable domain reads GAGVSQTPSNKVTEKGKYVELRCDPISGHTALYWYRQSLGQGPEFLIYFQGTGAADDSGLPNDRFFAVRPEGSVSTLKIQRTERGDSAVYLCASSLDPGYEQYFGPGTRLTVT.

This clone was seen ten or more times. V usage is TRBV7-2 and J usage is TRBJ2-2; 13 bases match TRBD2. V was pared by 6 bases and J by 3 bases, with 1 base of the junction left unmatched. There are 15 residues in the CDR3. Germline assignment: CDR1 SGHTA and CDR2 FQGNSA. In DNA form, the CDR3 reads TGTGCCAGCAGTGGACTAGCGGGGGACACCGGGGAGCTGTTTTTT. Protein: CASSGLAGDTGELFF.

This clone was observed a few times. The CDR3 nucleotides are TGTGCCAGCAGCTGGACAGAGAGCTCCTACGAGCAGTACTTC. Translation: CASSWTESSYEQYF. This rearrangement joins TRBV2 to TRBJ2-7; D perhaps matches TRBD1 (6 bases). CDR3 length: 14 residues. Germline assignment: CDR1 SNHLY and CDR2 FYNNEI. Trimming left V 6 bases short and J 0 bases short, with 12 bases between. The complete variable domain, with remaining parts taken from reference TRBV2 and TRBJ2-7, reads EPEVTQTPSHQVTQMGQEVILRCVPISNHLYFYWYRQILGQKVEFLVSFYNNEISEKSEIFDDQFSVERPDGSNFTLKIRSTKLEDSAMYFCASSWTESSYEQYFGPGTRLTVT.

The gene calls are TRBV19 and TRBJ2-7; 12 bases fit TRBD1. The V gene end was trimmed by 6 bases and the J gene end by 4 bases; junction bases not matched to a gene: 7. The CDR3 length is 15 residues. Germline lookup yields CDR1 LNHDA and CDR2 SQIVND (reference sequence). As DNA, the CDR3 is TGTGCCAGTAGCGCGGGGACAGGGGGCTGGTACGAGCAGTACTTC. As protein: CASSAGTGGWYEQYF.

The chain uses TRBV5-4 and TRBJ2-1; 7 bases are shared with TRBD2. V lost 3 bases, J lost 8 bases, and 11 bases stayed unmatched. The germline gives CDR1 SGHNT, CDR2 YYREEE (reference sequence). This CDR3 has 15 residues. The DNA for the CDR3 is TGTGCCAGCAGCTACCCGGGACTGGGAGGGGATGAGCAGTTCTTC. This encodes CASSYPGLGGDEQFF.

The CDR3 DNA is TGTGCCAGCAGTGGGGAGAAGGTTTACAATGAGCAGTTCTTC. It is translated as CASSGEKVYNEQFF. This chain connects TRBV5-4 to TRBJ2-1, with D perhaps matching TRBD2 (5 bases). Germline CDR1 reads SGHNT; CDR2 reads YYREEE (reference sequence). The CDR3 is 14 amino acids. Trimming shortened V by 5 bases and J by 4 bases, and 13 bases separated the two germline ends.

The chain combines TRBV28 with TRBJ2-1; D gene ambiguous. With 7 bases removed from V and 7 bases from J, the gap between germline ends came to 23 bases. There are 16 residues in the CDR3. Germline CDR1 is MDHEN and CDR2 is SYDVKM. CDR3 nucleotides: TGTGCCAGCACCCCCAGAGGTAGAGTAGAGAGGAATGAGCAGTTCTTC. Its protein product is CASTPRGRVERNEQFF.

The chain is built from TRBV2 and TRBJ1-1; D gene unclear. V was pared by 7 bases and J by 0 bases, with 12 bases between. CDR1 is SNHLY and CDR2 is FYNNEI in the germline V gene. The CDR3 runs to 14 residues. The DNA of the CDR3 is TGTGCCAGCACGATACAGAAAATGAACACTGAAGCTTTCTTT. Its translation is CASTIQKMNTEAFF.

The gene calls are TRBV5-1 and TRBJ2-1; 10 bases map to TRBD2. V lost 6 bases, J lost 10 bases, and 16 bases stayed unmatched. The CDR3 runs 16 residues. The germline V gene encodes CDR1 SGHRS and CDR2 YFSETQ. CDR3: CASTPLGASGSREQFF. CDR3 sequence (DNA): TGCGCCAGCACCCCCCTCGGGGCTAGCGGGAGCAGGGAGCAGTTCTTC.

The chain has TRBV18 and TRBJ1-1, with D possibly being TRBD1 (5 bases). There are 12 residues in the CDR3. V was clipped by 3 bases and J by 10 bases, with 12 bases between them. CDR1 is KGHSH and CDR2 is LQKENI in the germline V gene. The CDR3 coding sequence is TGTGCCAGCTCACCTTCGAGCGGGGGAGCTTTCTTT. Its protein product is CASSPSSGGAFF.

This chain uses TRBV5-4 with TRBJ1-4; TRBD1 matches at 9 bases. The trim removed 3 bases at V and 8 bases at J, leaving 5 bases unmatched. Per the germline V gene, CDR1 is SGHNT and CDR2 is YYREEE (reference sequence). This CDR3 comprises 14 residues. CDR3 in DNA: TGTGCCAGCAGCTCCTCCGGGACAGGGGAAAAACTGTTTTTT. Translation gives CASSSSGTGEKLFF.

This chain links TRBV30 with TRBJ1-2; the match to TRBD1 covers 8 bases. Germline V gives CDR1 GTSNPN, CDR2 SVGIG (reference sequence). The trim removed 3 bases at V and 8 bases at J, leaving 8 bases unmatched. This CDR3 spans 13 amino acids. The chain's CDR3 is CAWSHQGAGGYTF. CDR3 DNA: TGTGCCTGGAGCCATCAGGGGGCGGGGGGCTACACCTTC.

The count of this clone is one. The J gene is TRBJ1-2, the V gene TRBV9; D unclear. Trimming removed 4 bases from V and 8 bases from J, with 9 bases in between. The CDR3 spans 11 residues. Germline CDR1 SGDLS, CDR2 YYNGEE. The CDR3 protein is CASSRDWGYTF. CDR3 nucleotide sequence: TGTGCCAGCAGCCGCGACTGGGGCTACACCTTC.

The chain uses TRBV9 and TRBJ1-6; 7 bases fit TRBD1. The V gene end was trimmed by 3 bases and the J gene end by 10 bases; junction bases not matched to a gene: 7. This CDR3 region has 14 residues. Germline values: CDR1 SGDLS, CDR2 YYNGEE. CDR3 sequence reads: CASSGGTVVSPLHF. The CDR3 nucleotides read TGTGCCAGCAGCGGGGGGACAGTAGTCTCACCCCTCCACTTT.

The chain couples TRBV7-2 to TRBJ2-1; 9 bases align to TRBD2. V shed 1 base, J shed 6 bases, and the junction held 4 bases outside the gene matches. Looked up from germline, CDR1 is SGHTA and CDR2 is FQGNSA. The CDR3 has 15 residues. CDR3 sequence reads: CASSLEAGGRNEQFF. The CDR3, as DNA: TGTGCCAGCAGCTTAGAAGCGGGGGGACGCAATGAGCAGTTCTTC.

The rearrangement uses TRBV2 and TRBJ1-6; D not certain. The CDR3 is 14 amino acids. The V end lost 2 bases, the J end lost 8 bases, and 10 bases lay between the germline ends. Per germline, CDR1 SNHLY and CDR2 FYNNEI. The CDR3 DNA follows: TGTGCCAGCAGTGAAACCCTTAACTATTCACCCCTCCACTTT. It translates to CASSETLNYSPLHF. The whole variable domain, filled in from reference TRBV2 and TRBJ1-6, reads EPEVTQTPSHQVTQMGQEVILRCVPISNHLYFYWYRQILGQKVEFLVSFYNNEISEKSEIFDDQFSVERPDGSNFTLKIRSTKLEDSAMYFCASSETLNYSPLHFGNGTRLTVT.

This CDR3 is CASSFNSIYEQYF. In DNA, the CDR3 is TGTGCCAGCAGCTTTAACTCTATCTACGAGCAGTACTTC. V is TRBV13 and J is TRBJ2-7, with no clear D. Germline CDR1 and CDR2: PRHDT and FYEKMQ (reference sequence). The V and J ends lost 3 bases and 3 bases respectively, with 9 bases between them. The CDR3 runs 13 residues. Complete variable domain (other parts from reference TRBV13 and TRBJ2-7): AAGVIQSPRHLIKEKRETATLKCYPIPRHDTVYWYQQGPGQDPQFLISFYEKMQSDKGSIPDRFSAQQFSDYHSELNMSSLELGDSALYFCASSFNSIYEQYFGPGTRLTVT.

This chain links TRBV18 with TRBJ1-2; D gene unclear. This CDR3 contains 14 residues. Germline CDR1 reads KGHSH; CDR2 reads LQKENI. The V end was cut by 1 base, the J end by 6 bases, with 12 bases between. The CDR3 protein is CASSPRKEENGYTF. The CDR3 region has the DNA TGTGCCAGCTCACCACGCAAGGAGGAGAATGGCTACACCTTC.

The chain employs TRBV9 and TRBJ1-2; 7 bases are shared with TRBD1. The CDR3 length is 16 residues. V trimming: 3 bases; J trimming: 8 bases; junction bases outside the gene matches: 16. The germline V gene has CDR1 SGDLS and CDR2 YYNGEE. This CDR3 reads CASSGRDLMTGSGYTF. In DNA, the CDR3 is TGTGCCAGCAGCGGGCGAGACTTGATGACAGGGAGCGGCTACACCTTC. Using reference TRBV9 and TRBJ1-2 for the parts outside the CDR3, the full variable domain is DSGVTQTPKHLITATGQRVTLRCSPRSGDLSVYWYQQSLDQGLQFLIQYYNGEERAKGNILERFSAQQFPDLHSELNLSSLELGDSALYFCASSGRDLMTGSGYTFGSGTRLTVV.

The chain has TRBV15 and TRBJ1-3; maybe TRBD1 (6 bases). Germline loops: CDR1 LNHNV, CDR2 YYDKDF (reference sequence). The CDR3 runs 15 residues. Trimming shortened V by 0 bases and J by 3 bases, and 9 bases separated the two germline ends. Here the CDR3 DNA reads TGTGCCACCAGCAGAGATGGGGACATTGGAAACACCATATATTTT. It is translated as CATSRDGDIGNTIYF.

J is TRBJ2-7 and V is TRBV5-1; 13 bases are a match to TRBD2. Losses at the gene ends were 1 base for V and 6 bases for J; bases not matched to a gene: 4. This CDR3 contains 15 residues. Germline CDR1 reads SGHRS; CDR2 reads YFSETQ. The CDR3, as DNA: TGCGCCAGCAGCTTGACTAGCGGGAGGGTCGGCGAGCAGTACTTC. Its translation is CASSLTSGRVGEQYF.

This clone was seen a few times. The CDR3, as DNA: TGTGCCAGTAGTCCCCGGACAGGGCGAGAGACCCAGTACTTC. Translating gives CASSPRTGRETQYF. V usage is TRBV19 and J usage is TRBJ2-5, with 8 bases identical to TRBD1. The J segment lost 4 bases and the V segment lost 5 bases, leaving 6 bases of the junction unmatched. CDR1 is LNHDA and CDR2 is SQIVND in the germline V gene (reference sequence). CDR3 length: 14 amino acids.

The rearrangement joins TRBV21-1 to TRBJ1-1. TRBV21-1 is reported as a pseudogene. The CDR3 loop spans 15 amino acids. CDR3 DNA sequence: TGTGCCAGCAGCACTGCGGACTGGAGGGACACTGAAGCTTTCTTT. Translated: CASSTADWRDTEAFF.